The rows below give T cell receptor beta chains drawn from one sample of a study of graft-versus-host responses after intestinal transplantation. The antigens for these receptors are not known. Here immunoSEQ multiplex PCR was the method, and the copy in TCRdb shows in-frame clones only, minus some. The sample records more than 65,000 clones, about 91% being singletons. Sequences were derived from unstimulated CD8+ T cells sorted from spleen or lymph node cells, sampled before transplant. All receptors come from a human donor who was the organ donor for an intestinal transplant. Both conserved end residues are part of each CDR3. Each record gives: V gene, D gene, J gene, clone size, CDR3 length, CDR3 DNA, CDR3 protein. A D gene is named only where the DNA matches it firmly. For some rows the clone size is stated as once, few or many, or as a class when expanded; others skip it.

>TRBV11-1|TRBD1|TRBJ2-7|.|15
TGTGCCAGCAGCTCGTGGACAGGGCGTCCCTACGAGCAGTACTTC
CASSSWTGRPYEQYF
>TRBV29-1|.|TRBJ2-5|.|12
TGCAGCGTTCTACAGAACCAAGAGACCCAGTACTTC
CSVLQNQETQYF
>TRBV9|TRBD2|TRBJ2-1|.|16
TGTGCCAGCAGCGCCTTCGCTAGCGGGAGCTACAATGAGCAGTTCTTC
CASSAFASGSYNEQFF
>TRBV27|TRBD1|TRBJ2-7|.|12
TGTGCCAGCAGTTCGACAGGGGTCGAGCAGTACTTC
CASSSTGVEQYF
>TRBV30|TRBD2|TRBJ2-7|.|14
TGTGCCTGGGTACTAGCGGGGGAGTCCTACGAGCAGTACTTC
CAWVLAGESYEQYF
>TRBV6-1|.|TRBJ2-7|.|14
TGTGCCAGCAGGGACACCGGGATATCCTACGAGCAGTACTTC
CASRDTGISYEQYF
>TRBV18|TRBD2|TRBJ2-7|.|18
TGTGCCAGCTCAGAGCTAGGGACTAGCGGGATACCGTCTTCCGAGCAGTACTTC
CASSELGTSGIPSSEQYF
>TRBV15|.|TRBJ2-7|.|17
TGTGCCACCAGCAGAGGCGGACCGAGGGGGTTCGGCTACGAGCAGTACTTC
CATSRGGPRGFGYEQYF
>TRBV7-6|.|TRBJ1-1|.|17
TGTGCCAGCAGCTTTTTGACAGCCGGTTTAGGGGACACTGAAGCTTTCTTT
CASSFLTAGLGDTEAFF
>TRBV5-5|.|TRBJ1-6|.|15
TGTGCCAGCAGCGCAAGCCGGGCCTATAATTCACCCCTCCACTTT
CASSASRAYNSPLHF
>TRBV2|.|TRBJ1-5|.|15
TGTGCCAGCAGTGAAAGGGATGGGAGCAATCAGCCCCAGCATTTT
CASSERDGSNQPQHF
>TRBV29-1|TRBD1|TRBJ2-7|.|14
TGCAGCGTTGAAAAAGGGGGCCCCGTTTGGGAGCAGTACTTC
CSVEKGGPVWEQYF
>TRBV7-6|.|TRBJ2-7|.|14
TGTGCCAGCAGCTCACAGGGGGGAGGGAACGAGCAGTACTTC
CASSSQGGGNEQYF
>TRBV6-1|.|TRBJ1-2|.|16
TGTGCCAGCAGTGAAGCGCCCGACGAGGGGAGGCATGGCTACACCTTC
CASSEAPDEGRHGYTF
>TRBV9|.|TRBJ1-2|.|16
TGTGCCAGCAGCTTCCCGAGAGAAGGGGGAGGCTATGGCTACACCTTC
CASSFPREGGGYGYTF
>TRBV4-1|.|TRBJ2-2|few|16
TGCGCCAGCAGCCAGGGGGGGCCAGCGAACACCGGGGAGCTGTTTTTT
CASSQGGPANTGELFF
>TRBV2|.|TRBJ2-1|.|16
TGTGCCAGCAGTGAAAGTGTTGTGGGAGGCTACAATGAGCAGTTCTTC
CASSESVVGGYNEQFF
>TRBV9|.|TRBJ2-5|once|13
TGTGCCAGCAGCGTGGGCGGGCAAGAGACCCAGTACTTC
CASSVGGQETQYF
>TRBV14|.|TRBJ2-3|.|13
TGTGCCAGCAGCCCTTGGTTAGGGGATACGCAGTATTTT
CASSPWLGDTQYF
>TRBV27|.|TRBJ1-1|.|14
TGTGCCAGCAGTTTATCGCGAGGGAACACTGAAGCTTTCTTT
CASSLSRGNTEAFF
>TRBV11-3|.|TRBJ2-7|.|14
TGTGCCAGCAGCTTAGAGATGGGGTCCTACGAGCAGTACTTC
CASSLEMGSYEQYF
>TRBV6-1|.|TRBJ2-7|.|16
TGTGCCAGCAGTGAAGGTCCCCGGGACGGGCGTTACGAGCAGTACTTC
CASSEGPRDGRYEQYF
>TRBV13|TRBD1|TRBJ1-2|.|16
TGTGCCAGCAGCCCCGTTAGAACAGGGGATACGAATGGCTACACCTTC
CASSPVRTGDTNGYTF
>TRBV5-1|TRBD2|TRBJ2-2|.|15
TGCGCCAGCAGCCCGGGGGGGTCGGCCACCGGGGAGCTGTTTTTT
CASSPGGSATGELFF
>TRBV5-5|TRBD2|TRBJ2-5|.|18
TGTGCCAGCAGCTTGGGAGTCAGAGCGGGAGGGATTACGGAGACCCAGTACTTC
CASSLGVRAGGITETQYF
>TRBV7-9|.|TRBJ2-3|.|10
TGTGCCGCGGCCACAGATACGCAGTATTTT
CAAATDTQYF
>TRBV13|TRBD1|TRBJ2-7|.|15
TGTGCCAGCAGTTACGGGGCAGGGGGCCAGTACGAGCAGTACTTC
CASSYGAGGQYEQYF
>TRBV5-1|.|TRBJ2-7|.|14
TGCGCCAGCAGCTTGGTCATAGAGGCCGACGAGCAGTACTTC
CASSLVIEADEQYF
>TRBV7-8|TRBD2|TRBJ2-2|once|17
TGTGCCAGCGTTAGCGGGAGGGGCGCCGGGGGCACCGGGGAGCTGTTTTTT
CASVSGRGAGGTGELFF
>TRBV4-1|TRBD2|TRBJ2-7|.|19
TGCGCCAGCAGCCTTAAGATGGGACTAGCGGGGACGATCTCCTACGAGCAGTACTTC
CASSLKMGLAGTISYEQYF
>TRBV4-1|.|TRBJ2-5|.|15
TGCGCCAGCAGCCAAGTCCCCGGGACCAAAGAGACCCAGTACTTC
CASSQVPGTKETQYF
>TRBV15|TRBD1|TRBJ1-5|once|17
TGTGCCACCAGCAGAGATGAGGGGGCCACCAGCAATCAGCCCCAGCATTTT
CATSRDEGATSNQPQHF
>TRBV5-5|TRBD1|TRBJ1-1|.|15
TGTGCCAGCAGCCTAGGGACAGGTTTAAACACTGAAGCTTTCTTT
CASSLGTGLNTEAFF
>TRBV5-5|.|TRBJ1-1|.|15
TGTGCCAGCAGCTTGGCCGGGTATGTGGACACTGAAGCTTTCTTT
CASSLAGYVDTEAFF
>TRBV19|TRBD1|TRBJ1-2|.|15
TGTGCCAGTAGTACCTCTCGGACAGGGATGTATGGCTACACCTTC
CASSTSRTGMYGYTF
>TRBV14|TRBD1|TRBJ1-3|.|19
TGTGCCAGCAGCCAAGATGATCGGGACAGGGGGCCCTACGCGACCGCCCAATATTTT
CASSQDDRDRGPYATAQYF
>TRBV21-1|.|TRBJ1-2|few|14
TGTGCCAGTCAGCAACCAAGTGGTGTACATGGCTACACCTTC
CASQQPSGVHGYTF
>TRBV9|TRBD1|TRBJ1-2|.|13
TGTGCCAGCAGCCCCACAGGGGGCGGTGGCTACACCTTC
CASSPTGGGGYTF
>TRBV2|.|TRBJ1-1|.|12
TGTGCCAGCAGTGAAGCTTGGGGGGAAGCTTCCTTT
CASSEAWGEASF
>TRBV5-1|.|TRBJ1-5|.|13
TGCGCCAGCAGCCCCCCCGGCGGCCAGCCCCAGCATTTT
CASSPPGGQPQHF
>TRBV19|TRBD1|TRBJ2-7|.|15
TGTGCCAGTAGTATGGGACAGGGGGCGACCTACGAGCAGTACTTC
CASSMGQGATYEQYF
>TRBV29-1|TRBD1|TRBJ2-2|once|13
TGCAGCGTGAGGACAGGGGACACCGGGGAGCTGTTTTTT
CSVRTGDTGELFF
>TRBV19|.|TRBJ1-5|.|17
TGTGCCAGTAGTCCTACAGGGTCAGTTTTTAGCAATCAGCCCCAGCATTTT
CASSPTGSVFSNQPQHF
>TRBV9|.|TRBJ1-2|few|16
TGTGCCAGCAGCCCCCTTGGGGGATTCGGAAACTATGGCTACACCTTC
CASSPLGGFGNYGYTF
>TRBV5-6|.|TRBJ1-2|.|17
TGTGCCAGCAGCTTGGCGATTTATAGGGGCCGGCGACTTGGCTACACCTTC
CASSLAIYRGRRLGYTF
>TRBV4-1|TRBD2|TRBJ2-3|once|17
TGCGCCAGCAGCCAAGTAGGACTAGCGGGGGGGGCAGATACGCAGTATTTT
CASSQVGLAGGADTQYF
>TRBV11-2|TRBD1|TRBJ1-4|.|15
TGTGCCAGCAGCTTACCCGGGACAGGGGATGAAAAACTGTTTTTT
CASSLPGTGDEKLFF
>TRBV19|.|TRBJ1-1|.|13
TGTGCCAGTAGGTTTGGGGAGAACACTGAAGCTTTCTTT
CASRFGENTEAFF
>TRBV5-6|.|TRBJ1-1|.|13
TGTGCCAGCAGCCCAGGACAGTACACTGAAGCTTTCTTT
CASSPGQYTEAFF
>TRBV5-6|.|TRBJ2-4|.|14
.
CASSLVGRGSPPYF
>TRBV11-2|.|TRBJ2-7|.|14
TGTGCCAGCATCCCCTCGACAAAAAGCTACGAGCAGTACTTC
CASIPSTKSYEQYF
>TRBV11-3|.|TRBJ2-5|once|13
TGTGCCAGCAGGCCGGTGTACCAAGAGACCCAGTACTTC
CASRPVYQETQYF